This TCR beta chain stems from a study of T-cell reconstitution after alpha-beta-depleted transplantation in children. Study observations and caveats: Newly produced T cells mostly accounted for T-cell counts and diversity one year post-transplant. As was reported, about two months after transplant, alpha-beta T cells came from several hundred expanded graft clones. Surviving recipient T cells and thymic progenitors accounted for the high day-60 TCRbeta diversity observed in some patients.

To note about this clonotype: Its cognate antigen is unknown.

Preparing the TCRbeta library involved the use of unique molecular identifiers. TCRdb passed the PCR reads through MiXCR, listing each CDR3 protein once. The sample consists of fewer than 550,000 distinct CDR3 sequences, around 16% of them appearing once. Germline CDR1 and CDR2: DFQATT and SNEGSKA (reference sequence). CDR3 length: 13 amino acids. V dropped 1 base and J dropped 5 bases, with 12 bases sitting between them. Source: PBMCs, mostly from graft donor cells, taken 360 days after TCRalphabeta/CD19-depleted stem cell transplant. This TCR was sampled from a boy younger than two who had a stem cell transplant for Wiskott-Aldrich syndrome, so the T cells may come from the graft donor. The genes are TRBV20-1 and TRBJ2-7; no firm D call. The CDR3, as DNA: TGCAGTGCTAGAGGTACGTGGAGAGACGAGCAGTACTTC. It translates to CSARGTWRDEQYF.